Below, one T cell receptor (beta chain) is given with its context. Sequencing ends 3 residues short of the CDR3 end; the germline J gene provides the rest. Profiling relied on immunoSEQ multiplex PCR, and the TCRdb table lists in-frame clones only, not all of them. The sample is made up of tens of thousands of clones, and the top ten hold roughly 0.9% of it. Unstimulated Tregs (CD4+CD25+CD127-) and CD4+CD25- non-Tregs were sorted from PBMCs. J was trimmed by 6 bases and V by 0 bases; bases with no gene match: 2. This CDR3 region has 14 residues. Germline CDR1 and CDR2: SGHRS and YFSETQ. These data belong to a study of Tregs in tolerant kidney transplant recipients.

The starting material was CD4+ T cells from blood, obtained before the transplant. The V gene is TRBV5-1, the J gene TRBJ1-4; 7 bases fit TRBD1. The clonotype was recovered from a human donor who received a combined kidney and bone marrow transplant. The CDR3 protein is CASSLAQGDEKLFF. CDR3 bases read: TGCGCCAGCAGCTTGGCCCAGGGGGATGAAAAA. Filled out from reference TRBV5-1 and TRBJ1-4, the complete variable domain reads KAGVTQTPRYLIKTRGQQVTLSCSPISGHRSVSWYQQTPGQGLQFLFEYFSETQRNKGNFPGRFSGRQFSNSRSEMNVSTLELGDSALYLCASSLAQGDEKLFFGSGTQLSVL.